The 19 T cell receptor beta chains given below trace back to one sample, sequenced in a study of T cells after yellow fever vaccination. TCRdb called the 5' RACE reads again in MiXCR, with one record for every CDR3 protein. The sample lists 350,000 to 450,000 distinct CDR3 sequences; under 7.5% were seen once. The source was PBMCs, collected 5 days after the yellow fever booster vaccination. The receptors come from a man aged 30-40 years who received the YFV17D yellow fever vaccine.

The sample holds a few counts of this clonotype. This chain joins TRBV7-6 and TRBJ2-7; possibly TRBD1 or TRBD2 for D (6 bases each). There are 13 residues in the CDR3. Germline-derived CDR1 and CDR2 are SGHVS and FNYEAQ. With 2 bases removed from V and 5 bases from J, the gap between germline ends came to 10 bases. CDR3 region: CASSLLGGNEQYF. The CDR3, as DNA: TGTGCCAGCAGCTTACTGGGGGGCAACGAGCAGTACTTC. Looking up the rest from reference TRBV7-6 and TRBJ2-7 gives the full variable domain: GAGVSQSPRYKVTKRGQDVALRCDPISGHVSLYWYRQALGQGPEFLTYFNYEAQQDKSGLPNDRFSAERPEGSISTLTIQRTEQRDSAMYRCASSLLGGNEQYFGPGTRLTVT.

The chain has TRBV5-1 and TRBJ1-5; perhaps TRBD1 as D (6 bases). The CDR3 totals 15 residues. Trimming took 4 bases from V and 4 from J, leaving 15 bases between them. Germline CDR1 SGHRS, CDR2 YFSETQ. CDR3 amino acids: CASSAGAGENQPQHF. DNA for the CDR3: TGCGCCAGCAGCGCGGGGGCAGGGGAGAATCAGCCCCAGCATTTT.

The sample holds a few counts of this clonotype. The rearrangement links TRBV21-1 to TRBJ2-2; the table names TRBD1, a call not compared with the DNA. TRBV21-1 is recorded as a pseudogene. This CDR3 is 14 amino acids long. CDR3 nucleotide sequence: TGTGCCAGCAGCAAAGACTGGGCGGGGGGGGAGCTGTTTTTT. It codes for CASSKDWAGGELFF.

This chain connects TRBV5-4 to TRBJ2-1; D is perhaps TRBD1 (6 bases). Trimming left V 4 bases short and J 10 bases short, with 12 bases between. This CDR3 has 12 residues. CDR1 is SGHNT and CDR2 is YYREEE in the germline V gene (reference sequence). The CDR3 loop reads CASSRDTGEQFF. The CDR3 DNA follows: TGTGCCAGCAGCAGGGACACCGGGGAGCAGTTCTTC.

There are a few counts of this clonotype. The chain has TRBV5-4 and TRBJ2-4, with TRBD2 identical over 11 bases. Germline V gives CDR1 SGHNT, CDR2 YYREEE (reference sequence). V shed 4 bases, J shed 2 bases, and the junction held 5 bases outside the gene matches. This CDR3 has 16 residues. The CDR3 loop reads CASSQIAGGSKNIQYF. CDR3 coding DNA: TGTGCCAGCAGCCAGATAGCGGGAGGGTCCAAAAACATTCAGTACTTC.

The chain carries TRBV20-1 and TRBJ2-7; D is tentatively TRBD1 or TRBD2 (5 bases each). Germline CDR1 and CDR2: DFQATT and SNEGSKA (reference sequence). V was trimmed by 5 bases and J by 3 bases, leaving 14 bases between them. The CDR3 is 13 residues long. This CDR3 is CSASGQGSYEQYF. The CDR3 DNA sequence: TGCAGTGCTTCGGGGCAGGGCAGCTACGAGCAGTACTTC.

This clonotype was found a few times. The rearrangement links TRBV5-5 to TRBJ2-1; the D gene is possibly TRBD1 (6 bases). This CDR3 has 15 residues. Trimming removed 0 bases from V and 3 bases from J, with 10 bases in between. Germline CDR1 reads SGHKS; CDR2 reads YYEKEE (reference sequence). The CDR3 here is CASSLGGLDYNEQFF. The CDR3 DNA is TGTGCCAGCAGCTTGGGGGGGCTGGACTACAATGAGCAGTTCTTC.

CDR3 amino acids: CASSPPGTSGGFSYNEQFF. The DNA of the CDR3 is TGTGCCAGCAGCCCTCCCGGGACTAGCGGGGGGTTCTCCTACAATGAGCAGTTCTTC. The rearrangement uses TRBV11-1 and TRBJ2-1; 15 bases are shared with TRBD2. This CDR3 comprises 19 residues. Germline V gives CDR1 SGHAT, CDR2 FQDESV (reference sequence). Trimming removed 5 bases from V and 0 bases from J; junction bases left unmatched: 8. The entire variable domain, with the rest obtained from reference TRBV11-1 and TRBJ2-1, is as follows: EAEVAQSPRYKITEKSQAVAFWCDPISGHATLYWYRQILGQGPELLVQFQDESVVDDSQLPKDRFSAERLKGVDSTLKIQPAELGDSAMYLCASSPPGTSGGFSYNEQFFGPGTRLTVL.

This clonotype was picked up many times. The J gene is TRBJ2-1, the V gene TRBV20-1; TRBD2 agrees at 9 bases. Losses at the gene ends were 3 bases for V and 5 bases for J; bases not matched to a gene: 11. The CDR3 is 16 residues long. From germline, CDR1 is DFQATT and CDR2 SNEGSKA (reference sequence). The CDR3 region has the DNA TGCAGTGCTAGGGCCCCCGGGACTAGCTACAACAATGAGCAGTTCTTC. It is translated as CSARAPGTSYNNEQFF.

This clonotype has only a few counts. The chain has TRBV3-1 and TRBJ2-7; D may be TRBD1 (5 bases). Germline CDR1 LGHDT, CDR2 YNNKEL (reference sequence). The CDR3 is 16 amino acids. The germline V and J ends were trimmed by 4 bases and 0 bases, with 16 bases remaining between them. The chain's CDR3 is CASSLTWDQGSYEQYF. CDR3 coding DNA: TGTGCCAGCAGCCTGACTTGGGATCAGGGCTCCTACGAGCAGTACTTC.

This clonotype has only a few counts. V gene TRBV7-2 combines with J gene TRBJ2-7, with TRBD2 identical over 7 bases. The CDR3 has 15 amino acids. J was trimmed by 3 bases and V by 4 bases; bases with no gene match: 9. Germline lookup yields CDR1 SGHTA and CDR2 FQGNSA. DNA for the CDR3: TGTGCCAGCAGCTCCGGGGGGAAGCCCGACTACGAGCAGTACTTC. It is translated as CASSSGGKPDYEQYF.

This rearrangement joins TRBV25-1 to TRBJ1-4, with 7 bases identical to TRBD1. This CDR3 has 15 amino acids. The germline CDR1 and CDR2 sequences are MGHDK and SYGVNS. V lost 4 bases to trimming and J lost 5 bases; unmatched junction nucleotides: 7. CDR3 loop: CASSGSTGWNEKLFF. Written as DNA, the CDR3 is TGTGCCAGCAGTGGATCGACAGGGTGGAATGAAAAACTGTTTTTT.

This clonotype was detected many times. The chain carries TRBV6-1 and TRBJ1-1; 7 nucleotides match TRBD1. Germline V gene data show CDR1 as MNHNS and CDR2 as SASEGT. The CDR3 runs to 15 residues. V was pared by 8 bases and J by 3 bases, with 12 bases of the junction left unmatched. CDR3 amino acids: CASGSGGTGDTEAFF. CDR3 nucleotides: TGTGCCAGCGGTAGTGGGGGAACAGGGGACACTGAAGCTTTCTTT.

The chain couples TRBV20-1 to TRBJ2-1; tentative D call: TRBD1 (6 bases). This CDR3 contains 15 residues. Trimming took 5 bases from V and 1 from J, leaving 15 bases between them. CDR1 is DFQATT, CDR2 SNEGSKA, per germline (reference sequence). The CDR3 nucleotides read TGCAGTGCTTCGCTAGGGGGAGTATCCTACAATGAGCAGTTCTTC. This encodes CSASLGGVSYNEQFF.

Ten or more counts support this clonotype. The CDR3 here is CASSSLALSGELFF. The DNA of the CDR3 is TGTGCCAGCAGCTCACTAGCGCTCTCCGGGGAGCTGTTTTTT. This rearrangement joins TRBV6-1 to TRBJ2-2, with TRBD2 identical over 7 bases. There are 14 residues in the CDR3. V lost 6 bases, J lost 6 bases, and 7 bases stayed unmatched. CDR1 and CDR2 (germline): MNHNS, SASEGT.

This clonotype was seen only a few times. The V gene is TRBV15, the J gene TRBJ2-3; 8 positions match TRBD1. The germline V gene encodes CDR1 LNHNV and CDR2 YYDKDF (reference sequence). CDR3 length: 14 residues. V was pared by 5 bases and J by 4 bases, with 5 bases of the junction left unmatched. CDR3 bases: TGTGCCACCAGCGGGCCGGACAGGGCAGATACGCAGTATTTT. It yields the protein CATSGPDRADTQYF. Looking up the rest from reference TRBV15 and TRBJ2-3 gives the full variable domain: DAMVIQNPRYQVTQFGKPVTLSCSQTLNHNVMYWYQQKSSQAPKLLFHYYDKDFNNEADTPDNFQSRRPNTSFCFLDIRSPGLGDTAMYLCATSGPDRADTQYFGPGTRLTVL.

Only a few counts were recorded for this clonotype. V usage is TRBV4-3 and J usage is TRBJ2-7, with 9 bases that match TRBD2. CDR1 and CDR2 from the germline V gene are LGHNA and YSLEER. CDR3 length: 16 amino acids. V lost 4 bases to trimming and J lost 3 bases; unmatched junction nucleotides: 10. Here the CDR3 reads CASSLQSAGGYYEQYF. In DNA, the CDR3 is TGCGCCAGCAGCCTTCAATCGGCGGGAGGGTACTACGAGCAGTACTTC.

This clonotype has ten or more counts. The chain couples TRBV4-2 to TRBJ2-4; D tentatively fits TRBD1 or TRBD2 (5 bases each). CDR1 and CDR2 from the germline V gene are LGHNA and YNFKEQ. This CDR3 is 16 amino acids long. Deletions cut 2 bases from V and 3 bases from J, with 14 bases between. CDR3 loop: CASSQRDGWVKNIQYF. CDR3 nucleotide sequence: TGTGCCAGCAGCCAACGGGACGGGTGGGTCAAAAACATTCAGTACTTC.

This clonotype showed up many times. The chain links TRBV29-1 to TRBJ2-1; maybe TRBD2 (6 bases). V shed 3 bases and J shed 10 bases, with 10 bases lying between them. The CDR3 is 11 amino acids. Per germline, CDR1 SQVTM and CDR2 ANQGSEA. This CDR3 is CSVDNGGEQFF. The CDR3 coding sequence is TGCAGCGTTGATAATGGAGGGGAGCAGTTCTTC.